This T cell receptor beta chain comes out of a study of beta chain features in type 1 diabetes. Study context: Healthy donors and patients showed comparable age, gender and cell yields.

Reverse transcribing all isolated RNA meant expressed TCRB transcripts were sequenced. Naive, central memory and regulatory T cell samples averaged about 3.57 million immunoSEQ reads each. TCRdb keeps only in-frame clones here, not all; method: immunoSEQ multiplex PCR. The table has roughly 450,000 clones, approximately 10% seen once. General study results and limits: Compared to healthy donors, patients appeared to have naive, central memory and Treg TCRB repertoires that were more alike.

The CDR3 is made up of 12 amino acids. Germline CDR1 reads GTSNPN; CDR2 reads SVGIG (reference sequence). V shed 0 bases and J shed 3 bases, with 6 bases lying between them. Cells sorted by CD45RO/CCR7/CD25/CD127/CD95/CD27 comprised CD4+ naive, central memory, regulatory and stem cell-like memory cells. Only one count was recorded for this clone. Its antigen is undetermined. The rearrangement joins TRBV30 to TRBJ2-7; D ambiguous. The receptor was derived from a woman aged 18-29 years in good health. The sequenced sample was naive CD4+ T cells from blood. The CDR3 reads CAWSVLSYEQYF. The CDR3 nucleotides read TGTGCCTGGAGTGTTCTGAGCTACGAGCAGTACTTC.